The following is a T cell receptor beta chain sequence with its context. Its antigen is still unknown. Per individual sample, eight separate reactions were used to make cDNA. TCRalpha and TCRbeta cDNA went through two nested PCRs of approximately 17 and 9 cycles. TCRdb reprocessed the 5' RACE reads, keeping one entry per CDR3 protein, no DNA. With about 160,000 distinct CDR3 sequences in the sample, the ten largest clones hold 2.8%. The sample comes from a study of monozygotic twins with inflammatory bowel disease. Regarding the study as a whole: Patients received differing immunosuppressive treatments, which may have added variability to their repertoires.

In germline, CDR1 is SGHAT, CDR2 FQDESV (reference sequence). The length of the CDR3 is 16 residues. The chain uses TRBV11-1 and TRBJ2-2; as DNA is missing, the TRBD2 call by TCRdb cannot be tested. The sample was blood. The clonotype comes from a human donor with ulcerative colitis or Crohn's disease, or a healthy co-twin of an affected twin (not recorded which). CDR3 residues: CASSIASGANTGELFF.